In this sample, the clone carrying this T cell receptor (beta chain) turned up once. The sample originates from a study of CD8 T cells in Susac syndrome. Germline V gene lookup returns CDR1 LGHDT and CDR2 YNNKEL (reference sequence). The trim removed 1 base at V and 3 bases at J, leaving 14 bases unmatched. The CDR3 is 19 amino acids. The authors reverse transcribed about 0.5 to 1 ug RNA with random hexamers. Using its own MiXCR run on the immunoSEQ multiplex PCR reads, TCRdb lists one record per CDR3 protein. The profile covers 200,000 or so distinct CDR3 sequences, with approximately 95% appearing a single time and around 0.16% taken by the ten largest.

The sequenced material came from CD8+ T cells from PBMCs. The TCR comes from a human donor with Susac syndrome. V and J are TRBV3-1 and TRBJ2-4; 8 nucleotides agree with TRBD2. For the CDR3, the DNA is TGTGCCAGCAGCCAAGTAACAGCGGGGGAGTTAAACCACAAAAACATTCAGTACTTC. Translating gives CASSQVTAGELNHKNIQYF.